Shown below are 8 T cell receptor beta chains from a single sample sequenced in a study of graft-versus-host responses after intestinal transplantation. The data were produced by immunoSEQ multiplex PCR, yet TCRdb's version contains in-frame clones alone and is incomplete. This table has about 92,000 clones, over 80% appearing once. The antigens of these receptors remain unknown. The sequencing here drew on unstimulated CD8+ T cells sorted from spleen or lymph node cells, taken before intestinal transplant. All receptors derive from a human donor who received an intestinal transplant.

The rearrangement joins TRBV9 to TRBJ1-1, with D uncertain. The CDR3 is 13 amino acids. Germline V gene sequence: CDR1 SGDLS, CDR2 YYNGEE. Trimming removed 4 bases at V and 0 bases at J, with 7 bases between. The CDR3 bases are TGTGCCAGCAGCTTGGACGTGAACACTGAAGCTTTCTTT. Protein sequence: CASSLDVNTEAFF.

The chain carries TRBV11-2 and TRBJ2-7; a possible D gene is TRBD1 (6 bases). The CDR3 is 15 amino acids. The germline gives CDR1 SGHAT, CDR2 FQNNGV. Trimming cost V 3 bases and J 4 bases, with 16 bases left between them. CDR3 in amino acids: CASSFTQGSGYEQYF. The CDR3 DNA is TGTGCCAGCAGCTTCACTCAGGGGTCTGGGTACGAGCAGTACTTC.

CDR3 sequence reads: CASSQGSGEETQYF. CDR3 coding DNA: TGCGCCAGCAGCCAAGGGTCCGGGGAAGAGACCCAGTACTTC. The V gene is TRBV4-1, the J gene TRBJ2-5, with D possibly matching TRBD2 (5 bases). V was cut by 1 base and J by 3 bases, with 9 bases left in between. The CDR3 extends over 14 amino acids. Germline loops: CDR1 MGHRA, CDR2 YSYEKL.

The genes are TRBV27 and TRBJ1-1; D remains ambiguous. From germline, CDR1 is MNHEY and CDR2 SMNVEV (reference sequence). V lost 3 bases and J 4 bases, leaving 15 bases between the germline ends. The CDR3 totals 15 residues. The CDR3 bases are TGTGCCAGCAGTTTGTGGGGTGAGGTGGGCACTGAAGCTTTCTTT. Its protein is CASSLWGEVGTEAFF.

V and J are TRBV7-6 and TRBJ1-3; the D gene is possibly TRBD1 (6 bases). The CDR3 runs 14 residues. Trimming shortened V by 1 base and J by 4 bases, and 8 bases separated the two germline ends. Germline V CDR1 and CDR2: SGHVS, FNYEAQ. In DNA, the CDR3 is TGTGCCAGCAGCTTAGGGACAGAAGGAAACACCATATATTTT. This translates into CASSLGTEGNTIYF.

This sequence joins TRBV19 and TRBJ2-7; tentatively, D is TRBD1 or TRBD2 (5 bases each). Germline loops: CDR1 LNHDA, CDR2 SQIVND (reference sequence). Between the trimmed V and J ends, which lost 5 bases and 1 base, there was a span of 12 bases. The CDR3 length is 14 residues. In DNA form, the CDR3 reads TGTGCCAGTAGTTCGGGAACAGGATCCTACGAGCAGTACTTC. Encoded protein: CASSSGTGSYEQYF. Filled out from reference TRBV19 and TRBJ2-7, the complete variable domain reads DGGITQSPKYLFRKEGQNVTLSCEQNLNHDAMYWYRQDPGQGLRLIYYSQIVNDFQKGDIAEGYSVSREKKESFPLTVTSAQKNPTAFYLCASSSGTGSYEQYFGPGTRLTVT.

The genes are TRBV18 and TRBJ2-3; D uncertain. The CDR3 loop spans 14 amino acids. Germline V gives CDR1 KGHSH, CDR2 LQKENI. V gave up 4 bases and J gave up 1 base, with 9 bases separating them. The CDR3 nucleotides read TGTGCCAGCTCACGCCCCATCCGCACAGATACGCAGTATTTT. Translated, it gives CASSRPIRTDTQYF.

This chain uses TRBV4-1 with TRBJ2-7, with D possibly TRBD1 on 6 matching bases. V lost 4 bases and J lost 4, with 11 bases in between. Germline V gene lookup returns CDR1 MGHRA and CDR2 YSYEKL. The CDR3 is 13 amino acids. CDR3 amino acids: CASSRDRSYEQYF. CDR3 nucleotides: TGCGCCAGCAGCCGCGACAGGAGTTACGAGCAGTACTTC.